This T cell receptor (beta chain) was recorded in a study of post-analysis software for immune sequencing data. Whole-study context: Clinical courses comprised relapsing-remitting, secondary progressive and progressive-relapsing multiple sclerosis. General observations from the study: TRBV5-6, TRBV5-1 and TRBV20-1 belonged to a set of a few TRBV segments that were more frequent in patients than controls.

This CDR3 is 16 amino acids long. This clonotype came up a few times. Its matching antigen is unknown. Incorporated into the TCR beta cDNA libraries were unique molecular identifiers, which served to reduce PCR and sequencing biases. TCRdb itself ran the PCR reads through MiXCR, one entry per CDR3 protein. The sample lists approximately 150,000 distinct CDR3 sequences, 30% occurring once. The chain links TRBV21-1 to TRBJ2-7; TRBD1, as called in the table, went unchecked against the DNA. TRBV21-1 is termed a pseudogene. Material for sequencing was blood. The sequence was collected from a girl aged 10-17 years with multiple sclerosis. CDR3 in amino acids: CASSINRDSGAYEQYF. DNA of the CDR3: TGTGCCAGCAGCATAAATCGGGACAGTGGCGCCTACGAGCAGTACTTC.